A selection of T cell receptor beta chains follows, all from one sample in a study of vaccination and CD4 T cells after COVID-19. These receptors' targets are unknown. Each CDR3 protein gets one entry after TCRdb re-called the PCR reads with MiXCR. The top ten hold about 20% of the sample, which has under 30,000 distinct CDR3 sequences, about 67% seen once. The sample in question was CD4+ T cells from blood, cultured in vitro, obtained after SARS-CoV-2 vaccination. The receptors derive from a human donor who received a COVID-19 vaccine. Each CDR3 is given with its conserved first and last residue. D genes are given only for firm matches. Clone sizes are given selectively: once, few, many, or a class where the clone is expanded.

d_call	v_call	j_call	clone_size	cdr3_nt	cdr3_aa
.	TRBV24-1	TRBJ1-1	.	TGTGCCACCAGTCTGGCGGGTGGGAACACTGAAGCTTTCTTT	CATSLAGGNTEAFF
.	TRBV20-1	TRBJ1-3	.	TGCAGTGCTAGAGCATCGAGGACGGAAACTGGAAACACCATATATTTT	CSARASRTETGNTIYF
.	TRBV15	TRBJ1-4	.	TGTGCCACCAGCAGTGGACACTCAACTAATGAAAAACTGTTTTTT	CATSSGHSTNEKLFF
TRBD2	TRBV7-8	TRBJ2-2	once	TGTGCCAGCAGCCGGGGGCGGGGGGGCTTGACCGGGGAGCTGTTTTTT	CASSRGRGGLTGELFF
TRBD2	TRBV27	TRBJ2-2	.	TGTGCCAGCAGTTTCCGGCGGGGGGCCCGAACCGGGGAGCTGTTTTTT	CASSFRRGARTGELFF
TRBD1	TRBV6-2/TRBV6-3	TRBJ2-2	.	TGTGCCAGCAGTTTCGGGACAGGGGATGGCACCGGGGAGCTGTTTTTT	CASSFGTGDGTGELFF
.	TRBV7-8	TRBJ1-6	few	TGTGCCAGCAGCCCACAGGGCTTCGATTCACCCCTCCACTTT	CASSPQGFDSPLHF
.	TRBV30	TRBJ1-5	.	TGTGCCTGGAGTCCCCAGAAGGGTTATAGCAATCAGCCCCAGCATTTT	CAWSPQKGYSNQPQHF
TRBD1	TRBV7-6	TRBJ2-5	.	TGTGCCAGCAGCTTAGCGATACCGGGACAGGGTGGCCCAGGGACCCAGTACTTC	CASSLAIPGQGGPGTQYF
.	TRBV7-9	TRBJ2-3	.	TGTGCCAGCAGCCGCTCGGAGTCAGATACGCAGTATTTT	CASSRSESDTQYF
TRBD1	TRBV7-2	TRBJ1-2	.	TGTGCCAGCAGCTCCAGGACAGGGGGCAACTATGGCTACACCTTC	CASSSRTGGNYGYTF
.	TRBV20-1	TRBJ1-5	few	TGCAGTGCTAGATGGGGGAACAATCAGCCCCAGCATTTT	CSARWGNNQPQHF
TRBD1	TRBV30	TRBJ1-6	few	TGTGCCTGTACTGGACAGGGGGGTTCAGGTAATTCACCCCTCCACTTT	CACTGQGGSGNSPLHF
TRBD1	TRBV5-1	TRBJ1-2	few	TGCGCCAGCAGCCGCGTAACAGGGGGCGGAGGTGGCTACACCTTC	CASSRVTGGGGGYTF